The clone carrying this T cell receptor beta chain was seen repeatedly, ten times or more. Each CDR3 protein is one row after TCRdb ran MiXCR on the 5' RACE reads. The sample consists of 250,000 to 350,000 distinct CDR3 sequences, 20% of them appearing once. V lost 1 base to trimming and J lost 5 bases; unmatched junction nucleotides: 2. CDR3 length equals 14 residues. The germline V gene encodes CDR1 DFQATT and CDR2 SNEGSKA (reference sequence). This specimen comes from a study of CD8 T cells in ankylosing spondylitis. What was sequenced was blood, either unsorted or a sorted T cell fraction (not recorded which). The chain recombines TRBV20-1 with TRBJ1-6, with 7 bases aligning to TRBD1. The origin of this receptor is a male donor with ankylosing spondylitis or in good health (not recorded which). This CDR3 is CSARAGTDNSPLHF. In nucleotides, the CDR3 is TGCAGTGCTAGAGCTGGGACAGATAATTCACCCCTCCACTTT.